This is a list of T cell receptor beta chains from one sample in a study of blood T cell repertoires in COVID-19. Measured with immunoSEQ multiplex PCR; TCRdb has only the in-frame clones, and not every one. The sample consists of 95,000 to 150,000 clones, 85% to 90% of them appearing once. The sample was peripheral blood. The receptors come from a woman aged 70-85 years with acute or convalescent COVID-19. Each CDR3 is given with its conserved first and last residue. The D gene is left open where the match is weak. The size field is filled for only some rows; it gives once, few, many or a size class.

V gene: TRBV30; D gene: TRBD2; J gene: TRBJ2-7; clone size: once; CDR3 DNA: TGTGCCTGGAGTCCTATGACTAGCGGAGAATACGAGCAGTACTTC; CDR3 protein: CAWSPMTSGEYEQYF
V gene: TRBV7-2; D gene: TRBD1; J gene: TRBJ2-3; clone size: NA; CDR3 DNA: TGTGCCAGCAGCTGGGGACAGTTTGGAGGAACAGATACGCAGTATTTT; CDR3 protein: CASSWGQFGGTDTQYF
V gene: TRBV20-1; D gene: TRBD2; J gene: TRBJ2-7; clone size: NA; CDR3 DNA: TGCAGTGCTAGTCTAGACGGGGGGGGCCGGGGCGAGCAGTACTTC; CDR3 protein: CSASLDGGGRGEQYF
V gene: TRBV24-1; D gene: NA; J gene: TRBJ1-2; clone size: few; CDR3 DNA: TGTGCCACCAGTGACCCGACAGTGGCCTATGGCTACACCTTC; CDR3 protein: CATSDPTVAYGYTF
V gene: TRBV7-9; D gene: TRBD1; J gene: TRBJ2-5; clone size: NA; CDR3 DNA: TGTGCCAGCAGCCTAGGGACAGTTGGCTACTCGGAGACCCAGTACTTC; CDR3 protein: CASSLGTVGYSETQYF
V gene: TRBV13; D gene: NA; J gene: TRBJ1-1; clone size: NA; CDR3 DNA: TGTGCCAGCAGCTTATCCAGGGGTAGCACTGAAGCTTTCTTT; CDR3 protein: CASSLSRGSTEAFF
V gene: TRBV6-5; D gene: NA; J gene: TRBJ1-2; clone size: NA; CDR3 DNA: TGTGCCAGCAGTTCCCCGCTAGGTTGGGACTATGGCTACACCTTC; CDR3 protein: CASSSPLGWDYGYTF
V gene: TRBV9; D gene: TRBD1; J gene: TRBJ1-1; clone size: NA; CDR3 DNA: TGTGCCAGCAGCGTCACAGGGGTGAACACTGAAGCTTTCTTT; CDR3 protein: CASSVTGVNTEAFF
V gene: TRBV28; D gene: NA; J gene: TRBJ1-1; clone size: NA; CDR3 DNA: TGTGCCAGCAGAGGGAGATCTGAAGCTTTCTTT; CDR3 protein: CASRGRSEAFF
V gene: TRBV27; D gene: TRBD2; J gene: TRBJ2-7; clone size: once; CDR3 DNA: TGTGCCAGCAGTCACCGACTAGCGGGGGGGCCGAGCTCCTACGAGCAGTACTTC; CDR3 protein: CASSHRLAGGPSSYEQYF
V gene: TRBV2; D gene: NA; J gene: TRBJ2-5; clone size: NA; CDR3 DNA: TGTGCCAGCAGTGAGTCGGGTGGGTGGGAGACCCAGTACTTC; CDR3 protein: CASSESGGWETQYF
V gene: TRBV29-1; D gene: TRBD2; J gene: TRBJ2-1; clone size: NA; CDR3 DNA: TGCAGCGTCATGGGACTAGCGGGGAAGAATGAGCAGTTCTTC; CDR3 protein: CSVMGLAGKNEQFF
V gene: TRBV2; D gene: TRBD2; J gene: TRBJ2-1; clone size: once; CDR3 DNA: TGTGCCAGCAGTGAATCGGGGGGATTCGATGAGCAGTTCTTC; CDR3 protein: CASSESGGFDEQFF
V gene: TRBV2; D gene: TRBD1; J gene: TRBJ1-6; clone size: NA; CDR3 DNA: TGTGCCAGCAGTGAAACACGACAGGGAAATTCACCCCTCCACTTT; CDR3 protein: CASSETRQGNSPLHF
V gene: TRBV28; D gene: NA; J gene: TRBJ2-1; clone size: NA; CDR3 DNA: TGTGCCAGCAGTTTAGGGGATGCAGGGGAGTACAATGAGCAGTTCTTC; CDR3 protein: CASSLGDAGEYNEQFF
V gene: TRBV6-1; D gene: TRBD1; J gene: TRBJ1-1; clone size: few; CDR3 DNA: TGTGCCAGCAGTGAATTCGGGACAGGGGTATTTGAAGCTTTCTTT; CDR3 protein: CASSEFGTGVFEAFF
V gene: TRBV5-1; D gene: NA; J gene: TRBJ1-1; clone size: NA; CDR3 DNA: TGCGCCAGCACCTGGACAGCGAACACTGAAGCTTTCTTT; CDR3 protein: CASTWTANTEAFF
V gene: TRBV28; D gene: NA; J gene: TRBJ2-7; clone size: NA; CDR3 DNA: TGTGCCAGCAGTTTGGCATACGAGCAGTACTTC; CDR3 protein: CASSLAYEQYF
V gene: TRBV5-1; D gene: NA; J gene: TRBJ1-1; clone size: NA; CDR3 DNA: TGCGCCAGCAGCGCTCCAGGGGTCATGGGCATGAACACTGAAGCTTTCTTT; CDR3 protein: CASSAPGVMGMNTEAFF
V gene: TRBV2; D gene: NA; J gene: TRBJ1-4; clone size: NA; CDR3 DNA: TGTGCCAGCGGGACATGGGGGGGTGAAAAACTGTTTTTT; CDR3 protein: CASGTWGGEKLFF
V gene: TRBV4-1; D gene: TRBD1; J gene: TRBJ2-7; clone size: NA; CDR3 DNA: TGCGCCAGCAGCCCCTTAGGGGGCAGGGGGCCCCGAGAATCGTTTGATGGGCAGTACTTC; CDR3 protein: CASSPLGGRGPRESFDGQYF
V gene: TRBV5-1; D gene: NA; J gene: TRBJ1-2; clone size: NA; CDR3 DNA: TGCGCCAGCAGCCCTAGTACCCTTACAGGGTCTTGGGGCTACACCTTC; CDR3 protein: CASSPSTLTGSWGYTF
V gene: TRBV27; D gene: NA; J gene: TRBJ1-5; clone size: NA; CDR3 DNA: TGTGCCAGCAGTTTAATCGGCAGGCCCCCCAATCAGCCCCAGCATTTT; CDR3 protein: CASSLIGRPPNQPQHF
V gene: TRBV18; D gene: NA; J gene: TRBJ2-5; clone size: NA; CDR3 DNA: TGTGCCAGCTCACCACCGGCTGCCCAAGAGACCCAGTACTTC; CDR3 protein: CASSPPAAQETQYF
V gene: TRBV7-7; D gene: TRBD1; J gene: TRBJ1-5; clone size: NA; CDR3 DNA: TGTGCTAGCAGCTTATCGAGGGGGCGCAATCAGCCCCAGCATTTT; CDR3 protein: CASSLSRGRNQPQHF
V gene: TRBV5-4; D gene: TRBD1; J gene: TRBJ2-5; clone size: NA; CDR3 DNA: TGTGCCAGCAGCCCTGAGGGGGCACAGATCGGAGAGACCCAGTACTTC; CDR3 protein: CASSPEGAQIGETQYF
V gene: TRBV5-1; D gene: TRBD1; J gene: TRBJ1-1; clone size: NA; CDR3 DNA: TGCGCCAGCAGCGGACAGGGACGGTTGGACACTGAAGCTTTCTTT; CDR3 protein: CASSGQGRLDTEAFF